This T cell receptor beta chain came from a study of quantifying T cell responses using KT2 cells. Study in general: cDNA was made from DNase-treated RNA using alpha and beta constant primers. Under optimum conditions, T4 ligation efficiency was estimated at more than 8.5%.

Unfractionated PBMC were spiked with known numbers of KT2 clone cells. A single-stranded UMI oligo with SP2 sequence was ligated to cDNA 3' ends. First-round PCR used about 4 cycles and beta primers RC1.1 and RC1.2 covering TRBC1 and TRBC2. TCRdb processed the UMI-ligation and nested PCR reads anew with MiXCR; each CDR3 protein has one entry. The sample lists roughly 38,000 distinct CDR3 sequences, 17% occurring once. Germline-derived CDR1 and CDR2 are SNHLY and FYNNEI. This CDR3 has 15 amino acids. After removal of 4 bases from V and 3 bases from J, the junction contained 3 bases not matched to a gene. Study-level points and caveats: Counts of KT2 alpha and beta sequences rose linearly with the number of KT2 cells added. Detection of KT2 sequences held at the lowest tested level, about one cell per 100,000 PBMC.

Comments on this clonotype: Its specificity is not known.

This clonotype was obtained from a human donor. What was sequenced was PBMCs spiked with cells of the T cell clone KT2. The J gene is TRBJ1-5, the V gene TRBV2; 10 nucleotides agree with TRBD1. The CDR3 bases are TGTGCCAGCAGTGGGGACAGGGGTTTCAATCAGCCCCAGCATTTT. Residues: CASSGDRGFNQPQHF.